This T cell receptor (beta chain) appears in the sequencing data of a study of memory CD4+ T cells and cytomegalovirus serostatus. Per the original methods: Out-of-frame sequences were removed, leaving 2 million or so distinct TCRbeta sequences. TCRdb's table, derived via immunoSEQ multiplex PCR, lists solely in-frame clones and lacks some. V, J and clone size are those of that table, while D and trimming were read from the DNA. The profile shows 55,000 to 80,000 clones, about 70% of them singletons. CDR1 MNHNS and CDR2 SASEGT come from the germline V gene. V was shortened by 6 bases and J by 5 bases, with 10 bases between the two germline ends. The CDR3 consists of 12 residues. The sort gate was single viable CD3+CD4+CD8-CD45RO+ cells for memory CD4+ T cells. Positive selection with CD4 microbeads enriched total CD4+ T cells.

Sequenced material: memory CD4+ T cells from blood. The chain has TRBV6-1 and TRBJ1-1; D is possibly TRBD1 (6 bases). The receptor was isolated from an adult in good health and CMV-seropositive. Here the CDR3 DNA reads TGTGCCAGCAGGGCGGGGGCGACTGAAGCTTTCTTT. Translated: CASRAGATEAFF.